Below, 20 T cell receptor beta chains from the same sample are listed, as sequenced in a study of regulatory and conventional T cells in RAG deficiency. The data were produced by immunoSEQ multiplex PCR, yet TCRdb's version contains in-frame clones alone and is incomplete. The table has roughly 35,000 clones, roughly 90% seen once. The data were also submitted as part of a second study, on regulatory T cells. Per that paper: The PCR used 52 TRBV and 13 TRBJ primers.

The specimen was CD8+ T cells sorted from blood. These receptors were obtained from a human donor in good health.

The chain combines TRBV19 with TRBJ1-1; no firm D call. Germline CDR1 is LNHDA and CDR2 is SQIVND (reference sequence). With 7 bases removed from V and 0 bases from J, the gap between germline ends came to 9 bases. The CDR3 is 13 amino acids. The chain's CDR3 is CASTKQMNTEAFF. The CDR3 DNA sequence: TGTGCCAGTACGAAACAAATGAACACTGAAGCTTTCTTT.

The genes are TRBV5-7 and TRBJ1-2; 7 nucleotides line up with TRBD1. TRBV5-7 counts as an open reading frame of uncertain function. The CDR3 has 14 amino acids. Losses at the gene ends were 4 bases for V and 8 bases for J; bases not matched to a gene: 11. Written as DNA, the CDR3 is TGTGCCAGCAGCGCAACGGGACAGATCCTCGGCTACACCTTC. As protein: CASSATGQILGYTF.

The rearrangement links TRBV7-8 to TRBJ2-1; D remains unclear. Germline-derived CDR1 and CDR2 are SGHVS and FQNEAQ. The CDR3 has 15 residues. The V end lost 4 bases, the J end lost 0 bases, and 10 bases lay between the germline ends. The CDR3 DNA reads TGTGCCAGCAGCTCGACCCCAAGCTCCTACAATGAGCAGTTCTTC. Encoded protein: CASSSTPSSYNEQFF.

The gene calls are TRBV9 and TRBJ1-4; 7 positions match TRBD1. Germline CDR1 SGDLS, CDR2 YYNGEE. The CDR3 loop spans 17 amino acids. V shed 0 bases, J shed 7 bases, and the junction held 12 bases outside the gene matches. The CDR3 loop is CASSVGSLGTVREKLFF. The CDR3, as DNA: TGTGCCAGCAGCGTAGGATCCCTTGGGACAGTTCGTGAAAAACTGTTTTTT.

CDR3 sequence (DNA): TGCGCCAGCAGCTTGGATCTGGACAGAAATCAGCCCCAGCATTTT. Its translation: CASSLDLDRNQPQHF. The chain recombines TRBV5-1 with TRBJ1-5; maybe TRBD1 (6 bases). This CDR3 is 15 amino acids long. Trimming left V 0 bases short and J 4 bases short, with 11 bases between. The germline V gene has CDR1 SGHRS and CDR2 YFSETQ.

V and J are TRBV5-1 and TRBJ2-5; 7 bases are a match to TRBD1. Trimming cost V 1 base and J 5 bases; bases outside gene matches: 2. The CDR3 is 13 amino acids. The germline V gene has CDR1 SGHRS and CDR2 YFSETQ. As DNA, the CDR3 is TGCGCCAGCAGCTTGACAGGGGTCGAGACCCAGTACTTC. It is translated as CASSLTGVETQYF.

The chain combines TRBV19 with TRBJ2-7; TRBD1 agrees at 9 bases. The germline gives CDR1 LNHDA, CDR2 SQIVND (reference sequence). Trimming removed 1 base from V and 3 bases from J; junction bases left unmatched: 4. This CDR3 is built from 15 residues. The CDR3 sequence is CASSIGGQGGYEQYF. CDR3 in DNA: TGTGCCAGTAGTATAGGGGGACAGGGAGGCTACGAGCAGTACTTC.

The chain recombines TRBV11-2 with TRBJ2-1; D is ambiguous. V was cut by 1 base and J by 3 bases, with 10 bases left in between. CDR1 is SGHAT and CDR2 is FQNNGV in the germline V gene. The CDR3 is 15 residues long. The CDR3 here is CASSLVASLYNEQFF. The CDR3 region has the DNA TGTGCCAGCAGCTTAGTGGCGTCGCTCTACAATGAGCAGTTCTTC.

The chain has TRBV7-6 and TRBJ2-1; D is unresolved. Deletions cut 1 base from V and 4 bases from J, with 5 bases between. Germline values: CDR1 SGHVS, CDR2 FNYEAQ. This CDR3 has 13 amino acids. The CDR3 here is CASSLGDYNEQFF. The CDR3 nucleotides read TGTGCCAGCAGCTTAGGGGATTACAATGAGCAGTTCTTC.

CDR3 bases: TGTGCCAGTAGTGCGACAGGGTATGGGGAGCAGTACTTC. It translates to CASSATGYGEQYF. The rearrangement uses TRBV19 and TRBJ2-7; 7 bases agree with TRBD1. After removal of 5 bases from V and 7 bases from J, the junction contained 8 bases not matched to a gene. Germline V CDR1 and CDR2: LNHDA, SQIVND (reference sequence). The CDR3 sequence is 13 residues long.

This sequence joins TRBV5-6 and TRBJ1-5, with no clear D. Germline V gene lookup returns CDR1 SGHDT and CDR2 YYEEEE. The CDR3 contains 14 residues. Trimming took 0 bases from V and 6 from J, leaving 10 bases between them. Here the CDR3 reads CASSLAGLSQPQHF. DNA for the CDR3: TGTGCCAGCAGCTTGGCTGGGTTAAGTCAGCCCCAGCATTTT. Based on the CDR3 plus reference TRBV5-6 and TRBJ1-5, the full variable domain is DAGVTQSPTHLIKTRGQQVTLRCSPKSGHDTVSWYQQALGQGPQFIFQYYEEEERQRGNFPDRFSGHQFPNYSSELNVNALLLGDSALYLCASSLAGLSQPQHFGDGTRLSIL.

The V and J genes are TRBV6-4 and TRBJ2-4; 7 bases are a match to TRBD2. This CDR3 is built from 12 residues. Germline V lookup: CDR1 MRHNA, CDR2 SNTAGT. The J segment lost 8 bases and the V segment lost 7 bases, leaving 5 bases of the junction unmatched. DNA for the CDR3: TGTGCCAGCATTGATGGGGGGGACATTCAGTACTTC. Translation gives CASIDGGDIQYF.

The chain has TRBV9 and TRBJ1-1; the D gene is possibly TRBD1 (5 bases). CDR3 length: 13 amino acids. V was clipped by 0 bases and J by 3 bases, with 6 bases between them. The germline gives CDR1 SGDLS, CDR2 YYNGEE. This chain's CDR3 is CASSVGGDTEAFF. As DNA, the CDR3 is TGTGCCAGCAGCGTAGGAGGGGACACTGAAGCTTTCTTT.

The gene calls are TRBV5-8 and TRBJ2-1; D may be TRBD1 or TRBD2 (6 bases each). Germline V CDR1 and CDR2: SGHTS, YDEGEE. This CDR3 contains 16 residues. The germline V and J ends were trimmed by 6 bases and 4 bases, with 20 bases remaining between them. In DNA form, the CDR3 reads TGTGCCAGCAAATTGGGGGGAGAGGGGGATTACAATGAGCAGTTCTTC. It encodes CASKLGGEGDYNEQFF.

This clone was found once. The chain links TRBV5-4 to TRBJ2-3; a weak D match, TRBD2 (5 bases). V was cut by 4 bases and J by 5 bases, with 11 bases left in between. Germline V gene data show CDR1 as SGHNT and CDR2 as YYREEE (reference sequence). The CDR3 is 13 amino acids. The CDR3 DNA is TGTGCCAGCAGCCCAGGACTCAAAGATACGCAGTATTTT. It specifies CASSPGLKDTQYF.

The genes are TRBV19 and TRBJ1-3, with unresolved D. The CDR3 runs 16 residues. Trimming removed 3 bases from V and 4 bases from J, with 16 bases in between. Per the germline V gene, CDR1 is LNHDA and CDR2 is SQIVND (reference sequence). The DNA for the CDR3 is TGTGCCAGTAGTATTGTACACCAAGGTTCGGGAAACACCATATATTTT. This gives the protein CASSIVHQGSGNTIYF. Combining the CDR3 with reference TRBV19 and TRBJ1-3 gives the whole variable domain DGGITQSPKYLFRKEGQNVTLSCEQNLNHDAMYWYRQDPGQGLRLIYYSQIVNDFQKGDIAEGYSVSREKKESFPLTVTSAQKNPTAFYLCASSIVHQGSGNTIYFGEGSWLTVV.

This clone was detected a few times. CDR3 region: CASSETRDIRGGPYNEQFF. CDR3 coding DNA: TGTGCCAGCAGTGAAACGAGGGACATACGGGGGGGCCCCTACAATGAGCAGTTCTTC. The genes are TRBV6-4 and TRBJ2-1; 8 nucleotides match TRBD2. The CDR3 is made up of 19 amino acids. V lost 3 bases to trimming and J lost 2 bases; unmatched junction nucleotides: 15. Germline V gives CDR1 MRHNA, CDR2 SNTAGT.

V usage is TRBV19 and J usage is TRBJ1-2; D possibly corresponds to TRBD1 (6 bases). This CDR3 contains 16 residues. CDR1 is LNHDA, CDR2 SQIVND, per germline (reference sequence). V lost 4 bases and J lost 4, with 19 bases in between. The CDR3 region is CASSTGQGIIPYGYTF. The CDR3 DNA reads as TGTGCCAGTAGTACGGGACAAGGTATTATTCCCTATGGCTACACCTTC. The variable domain in full, with the rest retrieved from reference TRBV19 and TRBJ1-2, is DGGITQSPKYLFRKEGQNVTLSCEQNLNHDAMYWYRQDPGQGLRLIYYSQIVNDFQKGDIAEGYSVSREKKESFPLTVTSAQKNPTAFYLCASSTGQGIIPYGYTFGSGTRLTVV.

This chain connects TRBV7-9 to TRBJ2-7; no clear D gene. The CDR3 sequence is 12 residues long. CDR1 is SEHNR and CDR2 is FQNEAQ in the germline V gene (reference sequence). The ends were cut back, 0 bases at V and 6 bases at J, with 6 bases in the middle. The CDR3 DNA reads as TGTGCCAGCAGCTTAGCATCGAGCGAGCAGTACTTC. Protein: CASSLASSEQYF.

The rearrangement joins TRBV9 to TRBJ2-2; TRBD1 or TRBD2 may be the D gene (6 bases each). The CDR3 is made up of 13 amino acids. CDR1 and CDR2 from the germline V gene are SGDLS and YYNGEE. Trimming removed 0 bases from V and 13 bases from J, with 13 bases in between. The DNA for the CDR3 is TGTGCCAGCAGCGTAGATGAACAGGGAGGGCTGTTTTTT. Its protein product is CASSVDEQGGLFF.